This T cell receptor beta chain originates from a study of blood T cell repertoires in COVID-19. Study in general: Acute and convalescent COVID-19 specimens originated in the United States, Italy and Spain. The cDNA or gDNA used as material had been derived from T cells, B-cell-depleted T cells, or PBMCs.

This CDR3 spans 14 amino acids. Germline lookup yields CDR1 SEHNR and CDR2 FQNEAQ (reference sequence). Unmatched junction bases numbered 9, after V lost 4 bases and J lost 8 bases. How the authors handled the data: Amplifying reference gene primers gave estimates of nucleated cell counts. The table came from immunoSEQ multiplex PCR; TCRdb's copy has only in-frame clones and leaves some out. V, J and clone size are taken as reported in that table, and D and trimming were inferred from the DNA itself. Among 110,000 or so clones listed, 86% were seen once. This clonotype was obtained from a man between 65 and 85 years old who had recovered from COVID-19. V is TRBV7-9 and J is TRBJ1-2, with 8 bases aligning to TRBD1. Sequencing was carried out using peripheral blood. The CDR3 reads CASSWRTGRLGYTF. In nucleotides, the CDR3 is TGTGCCAGCAGCTGGCGGACAGGGCGGTTGGGCTACACCTTC.